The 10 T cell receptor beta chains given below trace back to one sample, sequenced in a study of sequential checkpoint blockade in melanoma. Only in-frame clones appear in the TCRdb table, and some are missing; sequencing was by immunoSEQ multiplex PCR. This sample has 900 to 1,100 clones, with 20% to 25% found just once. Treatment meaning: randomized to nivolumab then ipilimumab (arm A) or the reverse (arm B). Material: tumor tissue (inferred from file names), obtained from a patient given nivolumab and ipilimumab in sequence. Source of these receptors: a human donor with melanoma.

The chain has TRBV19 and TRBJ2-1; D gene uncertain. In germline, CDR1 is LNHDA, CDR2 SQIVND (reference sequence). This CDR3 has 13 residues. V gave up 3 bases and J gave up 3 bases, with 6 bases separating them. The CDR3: CASSMNIYNEQFF. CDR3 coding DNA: TGTGCCAGTAGTATGAACATCTACAATGAGCAGTTCTTC.

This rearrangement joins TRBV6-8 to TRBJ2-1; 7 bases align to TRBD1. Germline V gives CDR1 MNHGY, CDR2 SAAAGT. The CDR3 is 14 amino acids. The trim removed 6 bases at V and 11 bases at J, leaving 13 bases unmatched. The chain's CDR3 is CASSYAPDREKQFF. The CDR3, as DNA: TGTGCCAGCAGCTACGCACCCGACAGGGAAAAGCAGTTCTTC.

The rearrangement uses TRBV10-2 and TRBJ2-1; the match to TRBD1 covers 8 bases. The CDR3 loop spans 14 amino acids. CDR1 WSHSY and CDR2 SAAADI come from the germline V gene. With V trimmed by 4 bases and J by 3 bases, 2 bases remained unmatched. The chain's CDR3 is CASSGDRFYNEQFF. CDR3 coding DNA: TGCGCCAGCAGTGGGGACAGGTTCTACAATGAGCAGTTCTTC.

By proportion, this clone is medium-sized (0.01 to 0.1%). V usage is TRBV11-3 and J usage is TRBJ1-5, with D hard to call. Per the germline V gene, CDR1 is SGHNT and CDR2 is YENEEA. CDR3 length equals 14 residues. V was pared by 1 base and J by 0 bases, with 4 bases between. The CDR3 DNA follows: TGTGCCAGCAGCTTAGGGTTTAGCAATCAGCCCCAGCATTTT. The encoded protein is CASSLGFSNQPQHF.

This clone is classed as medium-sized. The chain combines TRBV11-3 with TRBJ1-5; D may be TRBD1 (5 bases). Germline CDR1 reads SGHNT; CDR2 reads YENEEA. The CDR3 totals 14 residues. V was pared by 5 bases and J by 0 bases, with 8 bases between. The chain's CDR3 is CASSGDVSNQPQHF. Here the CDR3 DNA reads TGTGCCAGCAGCGGGGACGTTAGCAATCAGCCCCAGCATTTT.

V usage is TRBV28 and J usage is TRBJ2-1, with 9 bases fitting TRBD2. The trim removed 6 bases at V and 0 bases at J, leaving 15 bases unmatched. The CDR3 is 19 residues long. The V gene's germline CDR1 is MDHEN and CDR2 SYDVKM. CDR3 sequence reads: CASRSGTSSPSSSYNEQFF. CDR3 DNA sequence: TGTGCCAGCAGGTCCGGGACTAGCTCCCCTTCGAGCTCCTACAATGAGCAGTTCTTC.

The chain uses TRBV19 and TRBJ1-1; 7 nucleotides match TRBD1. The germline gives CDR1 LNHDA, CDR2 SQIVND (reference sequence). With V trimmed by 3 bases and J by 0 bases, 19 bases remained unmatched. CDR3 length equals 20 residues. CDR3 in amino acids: CASSIPGTWDSGTVNTEAFF. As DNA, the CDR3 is TGTGCCAGTAGTATTCCCGGGACATGGGATTCCGGGACAGTGAACACTGAAGCTTTCTTT. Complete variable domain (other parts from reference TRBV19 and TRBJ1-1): DGGITQSPKYLFRKEGQNVTLSCEQNLNHDAMYWYRQDPGQGLRLIYYSQIVNDFQKGDIAEGYSVSREKKESFPLTVTSAQKNPTAFYLCASSIPGTWDSGTVNTEAFFGQGTRLTVV.

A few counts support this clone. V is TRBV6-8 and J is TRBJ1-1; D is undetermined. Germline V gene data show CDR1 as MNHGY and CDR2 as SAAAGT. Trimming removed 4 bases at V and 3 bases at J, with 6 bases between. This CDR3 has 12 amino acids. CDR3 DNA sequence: TGTGCCAGCAGTTCTGGAGACACTGAAGCTTTCTTT. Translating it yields CASSSGDTEAFF.

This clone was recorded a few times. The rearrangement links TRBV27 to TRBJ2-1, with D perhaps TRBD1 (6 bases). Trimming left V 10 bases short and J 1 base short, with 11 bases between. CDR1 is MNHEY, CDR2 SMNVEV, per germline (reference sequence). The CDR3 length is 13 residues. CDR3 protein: CATSGVSYNEQFF. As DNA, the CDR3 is TGTGCCACCTCAGGGGTTTCCTACAATGAGCAGTTCTTC.

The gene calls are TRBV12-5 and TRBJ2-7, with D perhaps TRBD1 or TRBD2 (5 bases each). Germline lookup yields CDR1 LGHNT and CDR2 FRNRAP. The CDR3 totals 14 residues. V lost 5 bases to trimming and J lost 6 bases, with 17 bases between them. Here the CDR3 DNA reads TGTGCTAGTGGTCCCTCGGGGCCCGACCCCGAGCAGTACTTC. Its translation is CASGPSGPDPEQYF.